This TCR beta chain was sequenced during a study of blood T cell repertoires in COVID-19. V was pared by 5 bases and J by 5 bases, with 17 bases between. There are 15 residues in the CDR3. Germline-derived CDR1 and CDR2 are LNHDA and SQIVND (reference sequence). Original processing methods: Amplification from reference gene primers served as the basis for estimated nucleated cell counts. Libraries were prepared by immunoSEQ multiplex PCR; TCRdb keeps only in-frame clonotypes and omits some of them. V and J calls and clone size are given by that table; D and trimming were obtained from the DNA. The sample lists about 170,000 clones; around 85% were seen once.

V usage is TRBV19 and J usage is TRBJ2-3; possibly TRBD2 for D (5 bases). The material sequenced was peripheral blood. The sequence came from a man between 60 and 75 years old who had recovered from COVID-19. The CDR3 loop is CASSSSGTRGDTQYF. The CDR3 DNA follows: TGTGCCAGTAGTTCATCAGGAACACGGGGAGATACGCAGTATTTT. Full variable domain (rest looked up from reference TRBV19 and TRBJ2-3): DGGITQSPKYLFRKEGQNVTLSCEQNLNHDAMYWYRQDPGQGLRLIYYSQIVNDFQKGDIAEGYSVSREKKESFPLTVTSAQKNPTAFYLCASSSSGTRGDTQYFGPGTRLTVL.